This TCR beta chain appears in the sequencing data of a study of T cell responses to AZD1222 COVID-19 vaccine (dated by TCRdb to about 2021). Turning to the overall study: Because spike-specific TCR depth and breadth did not differ between the two schedules, AZD1222 recipients who got a second dose at roughly 4 weeks were pooled with those who got a second dose at roughly 12 weeks. TCR sequencing was performed for over 230 trial participants, of whom 200 to 220 were given two doses of AZD1222 and some 26 were given two doses of MenACWY control vaccine. Trial participants were enrolled into age subgroups of 18-55, 56-69 and 70-plus years, which contained about 150, 28 and 57 TCR-sequenced participants, respectively.

The meaning of the sample's time point label: baseline before first vaccination. Samples from vaccinated people were obtained from the UK trials COV001 and COV002, which included a single-blind randomized controlled phase 2/3 trial of AZD1222 (ChAdOx1 nCoV-19) in healthy adults. Trial participant PBMC samples were collected at day 0 and day 28 after the second dose for TCRbeta chain sequencing. Results and caveats for the whole study, not just this receptor: The 56-69-year group was small, and its depth increase did not reach significance, likely because of low power. Reportedly, almost half of the unique spike-specific TCRs recognized epitopes lying outside the regions that are mutated in the B.1.351 and B.1.1.7 variants. The vaccine-associated CD4 TCRs covered the entire spike protein, and the dominant responses fell in regions 160-218 and 743-854. Because no day 14 peak-response samples were available, the repertoires could be characterized only after the peak T cell response. After two AZD1222 doses, both the breadth and the depth of spike-specific TCRs were significantly higher than at day 0 and than in MenACWY recipients. Participants were mostly white British and included more females than males, and it was suggested by the authors that clonal diversity may have been underestimated. Conclusions about previously exposed vaccinees were limited because only six AZD1222 recipients were SARS-CoV-2 seropositive at baseline.

The CDR3 regions of human TCRbeta chains were analyzed by immunosequencing. The paper's processing steps were these. Repertoire TCRs were checked for matches against a reference library of SARS-CoV-2-specific TCRs that had been generated using the MIRA antigen-specificity platform. Breadth was defined as the fraction of unique TCRs that were SARS-CoV-2-associated. Depth was defined as the fraction of total T cells that were SARS-CoV-2-associated. Each spike-specific TCR was assigned to its reactive spike region and to a CD4 or CD8 class using the MIRA data. Log10-transformed breadth and depth values were compared by one-way ANOVA with Sidak's multiple comparisons tests. This is the immuneACCESS table as TCRdb keeps it, with only in-frame sequences that have V and J called. A part of the clones is gone; compared with another copy, unresolved V genes explain less than half, and the rest is unexplained. V and J calls and clone size are copied from that table; D and trimming were computed from the DNA. The sample table shows about 140,000 clones, and 90% to 95% are seen once. 2% to 2.5% of the sample is held by the ten biggest clonotypes.

From the cysteine up to the phenylalanine, the CDR3 has a length of 16 residues. Only the CDR3 part of the read is kept: 48 bases, read in frame from the first base. Looking up the germline V gene yields CDR1 MNHNS and CDR2 SASEGT. V was cut back by 2 bases and J by 0 bases, leaving a gap of 13 bases between them. As for this clone: This receptor's antigen is unknown. Base qualities are not recorded, but no much larger clone differs from it by a single base.

This chain joins TRBV6-1 to TRBJ1-2, with the D gene not clear enough to name. This receptor was identified in an adult in good health. The source material was peripheral blood, sampled on day 0 of AZD1222 vaccination. The DNA sequence is as follows: TGTGCCAGCAGTGAAAGTTATAAGGGAGCTAACTATGGCTACACCTTC. Translated, it reads CASSESYKGANYGYTF.